The 10 T cell receptor beta chains in this list originate from one sample, sequenced in a study of OX40 agonist ivuxolimab in advanced cancers. Some clones are missing from TCRdb's copy, which holds only in-frame ones; the method was immunoSEQ multiplex PCR. The sample lists about 67,000 clones; under 95% were seen once. The source was CD4+ or CD8+ T cells sorted from blood, collected in a trial of the OX40 agonist ivuxolimab. The receptors were sampled from an adult with an advanced solid tumor such as melanoma, head and neck, liver or kidney cancer.

Turning to this clone: Other DNA sequences in the sample encode the same CDR3. The CDR3 sequence: CASSQGNEQFF. Here the CDR3 DNA reads TGTGCCAGCAGCCAAGGCAATGAGCAGTTCTTC. This rearrangement joins TRBV4-2 to TRBJ2-1; D call uncertain. V shed 1 base and J shed 6 bases, with 1 base lying between them. CDR3 size: 11 residues. Germline-derived CDR1 and CDR2 are LGHNA and YNFKEQ.

The chain links TRBV27 to TRBJ1-2; 12 bases fit TRBD1. V lost 6 bases and J lost 4; bases outside the gene matches: 9. CDR3 size: 16 residues. Germline V lookup: CDR1 MNHEY, CDR2 SMNVEV (reference sequence). Here the CDR3 reads CASSQGQGANFYGYTF. The CDR3 nucleotides are TGTGCCAGCAGCCAGGGACAGGGGGCAAACTTCTATGGCTACACCTTC.

The genes are TRBV7-9 and TRBJ1-1; D gene unclear. V was shortened by 1 base and J by 2 bases, with 8 bases between the two germline ends. Looked up from germline, CDR1 is SEHNR and CDR2 is FQNEAQ (reference sequence). There are 14 residues in the CDR3. CDR3 in amino acids: CASSLDGGNTEAFF. The CDR3 coding sequence is TGTGCCAGCAGCTTAGACGGTGGTAACACTGAAGCTTTCTTT.

The rearrangement joins TRBV27 to TRBJ2-2, with 9 bases matching TRBD1. CDR3 length equals 12 residues. Germline V gene sequence: CDR1 MNHEY, CDR2 SMNVEV (reference sequence). Germline trimming cut 8 bases from V and 10 bases from J; bases unmatched to any gene: 5. The DNA of the CDR3 is TGTGCCAGCTCCACAGGGGGCAAGGAGCTGTTTTTT. It yields the protein CASSTGGKELFF.

The J gene is TRBJ2-7, the V gene TRBV5-4; 7 nucleotides align to TRBD2. CDR1 is SGHNT, CDR2 YYREEE, per germline (reference sequence). After removal of 0 bases from V and 3 bases from J, the junction contained 3 bases not matched to a gene. This CDR3 is built from 14 residues. Written as DNA, the CDR3 is TGTGCCAGCAGCTTGGAGAGCGGGGACTACGAGCAGTACTTC. It specifies CASSLESGDYEQYF.

This clone was counted a single time. The chain employs TRBV5-1 and TRBJ2-2, with D perhaps TRBD2 (6 bases). The CDR3 extends over 14 amino acids. The V end was cut by 3 bases, the J end by 6 bases, with 12 bases between. Germline CDR1 is SGHRS and CDR2 is YFSETQ. CDR3 bases: TGCGCCAGCAGCTCGGGAGTGAATGCCGGGGAGCTGTTTTTT. Its protein product is CASSSGVNAGELFF.

The chain recombines TRBV12-5 with TRBJ2-2, with D perhaps TRBD2 (5 bases). CDR1 and CDR2 from the germline V gene are LGHNT and FRNRAP. This CDR3 has 16 amino acids. V gave up 2 bases and J gave up 5 bases, with 15 bases separating them. CDR3 protein: CASGLSGGSWTGELFF. For the CDR3, the DNA is TGTGCTAGTGGTTTGTCCGGAGGTAGTTGGACCGGGGAGCTGTTTTTT.

The chain links TRBV5-1 to TRBJ2-1; D uncertain. Trimming shortened V by 0 bases and J by 0 bases, and 7 bases separated the two germline ends. Germline V lookup: CDR1 SGHRS, CDR2 YFSETQ. The CDR3 consists of 15 residues. For the CDR3, the DNA is TGCGCCAGCAGCTTGGAGCCCAGCTCCTACAATGAGCAGTTCTTC. Its protein is CASSLEPSSYNEQFF. Filled out from reference TRBV5-1 and TRBJ2-1, the complete variable domain reads KAGVTQTPRYLIKTRGQQVTLSCSPISGHRSVSWYQQTPGQGLQFLFEYFSETQRNKGNFPGRFSGRQFSNSRSEMNVSTLELGDSALYLCASSLEPSSYNEQFFGPGTRLTVL.

The chain employs TRBV5-1 and TRBJ2-1, with D unclear. Trimming shortened V by 3 bases and J by 0 bases, and 10 bases separated the two germline ends. The CDR3 spans 15 residues. Germline assignment: CDR1 SGHRS and CDR2 YFSETQ. CDR3 nucleotide sequence: TGCGCCAGCAGCTGGGGAATGAGCTCCTACAATGAGCAGTTCTTC. Encoded protein: CASSWGMSSYNEQFF.

The V call is TRBV5-5, the J call TRBJ1-4; weak D call: TRBD1 (6 bases). Per germline, CDR1 SGHKS and CDR2 YYEKEE (reference sequence). The V end lost 3 bases, the J end lost 2 bases, and 23 bases lay between the germline ends. The CDR3 loop spans 19 amino acids. The CDR3 is CASSSNPVGGAPTNEKLFF. The CDR3 coding sequence is TGTGCCAGCAGCTCAAATCCTGTTGGGGGGGCGCCGACTAATGAAAAACTGTTTTTT.